The next 30 T cell receptor beta chains were all read from a single sample in a study of identifying expanded T cells in peripheral blood. Clones were read by immunoSEQ multiplex PCR, and TCRdb kept only the in-frame ones, dropping some. Among approximately 83,000 clones listed, roughly 84% were seen once. Specimen: blood. These receptors were taken from a person between 18 and 70 years old in good health.

The rearrangement links TRBV5-6 to TRBJ1-5; D is uncertain. CDR1 SGHDT and CDR2 YYEEEE come from the germline V gene. Trimming removed 4 bases from V and 4 bases from J, with 12 bases in between. The CDR3 spans 14 residues. As DNA, the CDR3 is TGTGCCAGCAGCACGCTGTTGGGAAATCAGCCCCAGCATTTT. Residues: CASSTLLGNQPQHF.

The chain links TRBV19 to TRBJ1-1, with TRBD1 matching 7 bases. In germline, CDR1 is LNHDA, CDR2 SQIVND (reference sequence). Unmatched junction bases numbered 3, after V lost 5 bases and J lost 3 bases. There are 13 residues in the CDR3. The DNA of the CDR3 is TGTGCCAGTAGTCGACAGGGAGACACTGAAGCTTTCTTT. Translated: CASSRQGDTEAFF.

This clone has a handful of counts. This chain uses TRBV5-5 with TRBJ2-5; D is uncertain. Per the germline V gene, CDR1 is SGHKS and CDR2 is YYEKEE (reference sequence). This CDR3 is built from 13 residues. V shed 1 base and J shed 4 bases, with 8 bases lying between them. CDR3 nucleotides: TGTGCCAGCAGCTTGTCTCCAGGAGAGACCCAGTACTTC. Translating gives CASSLSPGETQYF.

This clone was recorded once. The chain employs TRBV19 and TRBJ2-5, with a possible D match to TRBD2 (7 bases). The CDR3 is 15 residues long. V dropped 2 bases and J dropped 5 bases, with 15 bases sitting between them. Germline lookup yields CDR1 LNHDA and CDR2 SQIVND (reference sequence). The CDR3 DNA follows: TGTGCCAGTAGTATAAGGGGGGGGTTGGTGGAGACCCAGTACTTC. Translated, it gives CASSIRGGLVETQYF.

The chain uses TRBV5-4 and TRBJ2-2, with 11 bases that match TRBD2. Germline CDR1 SGHNT, CDR2 YYREEE (reference sequence). The CDR3 is 18 amino acids. The trim removed 5 bases at V and 0 bases at J, leaving 9 bases unmatched. The CDR3 region is CASRIGTSGSTNTGELFF. The CDR3 DNA reads as TGTGCCAGCAGAATCGGGACTAGCGGTTCCACGAACACCGGGGAGCTGTTTTTT.

The rearrangement uses TRBV11-2 and TRBJ1-1; no clear D gene. CDR1 SGHAT and CDR2 FQNNGV come from the germline V gene. Trimming removed 1 base at V and 8 bases at J, with 11 bases between. This CDR3 is built from 13 residues. The DNA for the CDR3 is TGTGCCAGCAGCTTAGCGAAGTACGGGGAAGCTTTCTTT. Translated: CASSLAKYGEAFF. The variable domain in full, completed from reference TRBV11-2 and TRBJ1-1, reads EAGVAQSPRYKIIEKRQSVAFWCNPISGHATLYWYQQILGQGPKLLIQFQNNGVVDDSQLPKDRFSAERLKGVDSTLKIQPAKLEDSAVYLCASSLAKYGEAFFGQGTRLTVV.

The chain uses TRBV11-2 and TRBJ1-4, with TRBD1 matching over 7 bases. CDR1 and CDR2 from the germline V gene are SGHAT and FQNNGV. The V and J ends lost 1 base and 5 bases, in that order; junction bases with no gene match: 4. This CDR3 has 15 residues. The CDR3 is CASSLGSGQNEKLFF. The CDR3 region has the DNA TGTGCCAGCAGCTTAGGTTCGGGACAGAATGAAAAACTGTTTTTT.

J is TRBJ2-5 and V is TRBV5-1, with D possibly matching TRBD2 (5 bases). Deletions cut 6 bases from V and 3 bases from J, with 9 bases between. The germline CDR1 and CDR2 sequences are SGHRS and YFSETQ. This CDR3 has 12 residues. The DNA of the CDR3 is TGCGCCAGCAAAGAGGGAGAAGAGACCCAGTACTTC. Amino acid sequence: CASKEGEETQYF.

The DNA of the CDR3 is TGTGCCAGCAGCTTTGGAGGGGTGGAAAAACTGTTTTTT. Protein: CASSFGGVEKLFF. The chain employs TRBV11-3 and TRBJ1-4, with D possibly TRBD1 on 5 matching bases. V lost 3 bases to trimming and J lost 8 bases, with 10 bases between them. Germline CDR1 and CDR2: SGHNT and YENEEA. The CDR3 length is 13 residues.

The rearrangement joins TRBV5-1 to TRBJ1-2; D remains ambiguous. The germline gives CDR1 SGHRS, CDR2 YFSETQ. V lost 0 bases and J 7 bases, leaving 19 bases between the germline ends. There are 16 residues in the CDR3. The DNA for the CDR3 is TGCGCCAGCAGCTTGGCCGGGCAGCCCATCGGTAGTGGCTACACCTTC. It translates to CASSLAGQPIGSGYTF.

This clone was detected ten times or more. For the CDR3, the DNA is TGTGCCATCAGTGAGTCAGGAGGGAACACTGAAGCTTTCTTT. It codes for CAISESGGNTEAFF. V usage is TRBV10-3 and J usage is TRBJ1-1; D remains ambiguous. The CDR3 has 14 residues. The germline CDR1 and CDR2 sequences are ENHRY and SYGVKD. Trimming removed 0 bases at V and 1 base at J, with 6 bases between.

The chain is built from TRBV7-2 and TRBJ1-5; D is unclear. The germline V and J ends were trimmed by 1 base and 10 bases, with 11 bases remaining between them. The CDR3 totals 13 residues. CDR1 is SGHTA and CDR2 is FQGNSA in the germline V gene. CDR3 sequence: CASSLGTESPQHF. The CDR3 bases are TGTGCCAGCAGCTTAGGAACGGAATCACCCCAGCATTTT.

By proportion, this clone is medium-sized (0.01 to 0.1%). The rearrangement links TRBV25-1 to TRBJ1-6; D is unresolved. CDR1 and CDR2 from the germline V gene are MGHDK and SYGVNS. The CDR3 has 13 residues. Trimming pared 8 bases from V and 8 bases from J, leaving 13 bases between. CDR3 nucleotide sequence: TGTGCCAGCTCGGACTTATGGGATTCACCCCTCCACTTT. Translation: CASSDLWDSPLHF. Full variable domain (rest looked up from reference TRBV25-1 and TRBJ1-6): EADIYQTPRYLVIGTGKKITLECSQTMGHDKMYWYQQDPGMELHLIHYSYGVNSTEKGDLSSESTVSRIRTEHFPLTLESARPSHTSQYLCASSDLWDSPLHFGNGTRLTVT.

The chain has TRBV6-5 and TRBJ2-7; a possible D gene is TRBD1 (5 bases). The V gene lost 2 bases and the J gene lost 0 bases, with 8 bases spanning the gap. The CDR3 sequence is 14 residues long. From germline, CDR1 is MNHEY and CDR2 SVGAGI. CDR3 sequence (DNA): TGTGCCAGCAGTTACGACAGTGGCTCCTACGAGCAGTACTTC. This sequence encodes CASSYDSGSYEQYF.

This clone was detected only once. This sequence joins TRBV11-3 and TRBJ1-1, with D uncertain. The V end lost 5 bases, the J end lost 7 bases, and 11 bases lay between the germline ends. Germline V gene sequence: CDR1 SGHNT, CDR2 YENEEA. The CDR3 runs 12 residues. CDR3 nucleotide sequence: TGTGCCAGCAGCCTAACCGGGCGTGAAGCTTTCTTT. It encodes CASSLTGREAFF.

V is TRBV30 and J is TRBJ1-6; D is undetermined. The CDR3 contains 13 residues. Trimming stripped 6 bases from V and 0 bases from J, with 6 bases between. Germline V gives CDR1 GTSNPN, CDR2 SVGIG (reference sequence). The CDR3 spells CACASSYNSPLHF. The CDR3, as DNA: TGTGCCTGTGCTAGCTCCTATAATTCACCCCTCCACTTT.

As DNA, the CDR3 is TGTGCCAGCAGCAGGCTAGGGGGCGCCCCGAATCAGCCCCAGCATTTT. This translates into CASSRLGGAPNQPQHF. The chain joins TRBV28 to TRBJ1-5; 7 positions match TRBD1. The CDR3 is 16 residues long. The V segment lost 6 bases and the J segment 4 bases; nucleotides outside the gene matches: 12. The V gene's germline CDR1 is MDHEN and CDR2 SYDVKM. The full variable domain, its missing parts supplied by reference TRBV28 and TRBJ1-5, is DVKVTQSSRYLVKRTGEKVFLECVQDMDHENMFWYRQDPGLGLRLIYFSYDVKMKEKGDIPEGYSVSREKKERFSLILESASTNQTSMYLCASSRLGGAPNQPQHFGDGTRLSIL.

The rearrangement links TRBV30 to TRBJ1-3; no reliable D call. Trimming took off 3 bases at V and 10 bases at J, with 13 bases between the two ends. The V gene's germline CDR1 is GTSNPN and CDR2 SVGIG (reference sequence). The CDR3 has 12 residues. The CDR3 nucleotides read TGTGCCTGGAGCCCTTTAATTGGAACCATATATTTT. It encodes CAWSPLIGTIYF.

The chain combines TRBV19 with TRBJ2-1; TRBD1 might be the D (6 bases). Trimming pared 4 bases from V and 4 bases from J, leaving 20 bases between. Germline loops: CDR1 LNHDA, CDR2 SQIVND (reference sequence). The CDR3 totals 17 residues. The DNA for the CDR3 is TGTGCCAGTAGTACAACCCGGGACATTCCCTCTTACAATGAGCAGTTCTTC. Amino acid sequence: CASSTTRDIPSYNEQFF.

As concerns this clone: A junction end diverges from the germline sequence, so it may reflect a read error. Written as DNA, the CDR3 is TGTGCCAGCAGCCTAGAGGGGGCAAGCATTCAGTACTTC. Its protein product is CASSLEGASIQYF. This chain links TRBV11-2 with TRBJ2-4; 7 positions match TRBD1. The CDR3 is made up of 13 amino acids. Germline loops: CDR1 SGHAT, CDR2 FQNNGV.

This clone appeared once. The chain links TRBV7-9 to TRBJ2-3; 8 bases fit TRBD2. The V gene end was trimmed by 0 bases and the J gene end by 0 bases; junction bases not matched to a gene: 11. The CDR3 totals 19 residues. Germline lookup yields CDR1 SEHNR and CDR2 FQNEAQ (reference sequence). Here the CDR3 reads CASSLARGAPSTSTDTQYF. The CDR3 nucleotides read TGTGCCAGCAGCTTAGCGCGGGGGGCCCCAAGTACTAGCACAGATACGCAGTATTTT. Combining the CDR3 with reference TRBV7-9 and TRBJ2-3 gives the whole variable domain DTGVSQNPRHKITKRGQNVTFRCDPISEHNRLYWYRQTLGQGPEFLTYFQNEAQLEKSRLLSDRFSAERPKGSFSTLEIQRTEQGDSAMYLCASSLARGAPSTSTDTQYFGPGTRLTVL.

This sequence joins TRBV19 and TRBJ2-1; D tentatively reads TRBD1 or TRBD2 (5 bases each). V lost 2 bases to trimming and J lost 7 bases, with 18 bases between them. The germline CDR1 and CDR2 sequences are LNHDA and SQIVND (reference sequence). This CDR3 is 16 amino acids long. In DNA, the CDR3 is TGTGCCAGTAGTATACGGGGCTACAGGAGTAGGAATGAGCAGTTCTTC. Protein: CASSIRGYRSRNEQFF.

The chain uses TRBV6-5 and TRBJ2-7; TRBD1 is a possible D gene (5 bases). Per germline, CDR1 MNHEY and CDR2 SVGAGI. Trimming took 2 bases from V and 6 from J, leaving 11 bases between them. CDR3 length: 13 amino acids. CDR3 residues: CASSYEVGREQYF. As DNA, the CDR3 is TGTGCCAGCAGTTACGAGGTGGGGCGCGAGCAGTACTTC.

This chain uses TRBV4-3 with TRBJ1-1, with unresolved D. Germline CDR1 is LGHNA and CDR2 is YSLEER. This CDR3 has 15 amino acids. V was shortened by 1 base and J by 3 bases, with 12 bases between the two germline ends. The CDR3 nucleotides are TGCGCCAGCAGCCAAGTTCACTTAGCGGACACTGAAGCTTTCTTT. Protein: CASSQVHLADTEAFF.

The chain employs TRBV13 and TRBJ2-7; no clear D gene. The CDR3 has 13 residues. Trimming shortened V by 3 bases and J by 1 base, and 7 bases separated the two germline ends. Germline lookup yields CDR1 PRHDT and CDR2 FYEKMQ (reference sequence). The CDR3 spells CASSFGRSYEQYF. Here the CDR3 DNA reads TGTGCCAGCAGCTTCGGACGGTCCTACGAGCAGTACTTC.

The gene calls are TRBV5-1 and TRBJ2-3; D is ambiguous. Germline CDR1 reads SGHRS; CDR2 reads YFSETQ. The germline V and J ends were trimmed by 4 bases and 2 bases, with 8 bases remaining between them. The CDR3 is 13 amino acids. The DNA for the CDR3 is TGCGCCAGCAGCCCCCTAACCACAGATACGCAGTATTTT. This gives the protein CASSPLTTDTQYF.

V and J are TRBV30 and TRBJ2-7; 10 bases fit TRBD1. The length of the CDR3 is 13 residues. The germline CDR1 and CDR2 sequences are GTSNPN and SVGIG (reference sequence). V was clipped by 5 bases and J by 6 bases; unmatched bases: 7. CDR3 region: CAWGRQGALEQYF. CDR3 DNA sequence: TGTGCCTGGGGCAGACAGGGGGCTCTCGAGCAGTACTTC.

This clone turned up a few times. The chain has TRBV2 and TRBJ1-4; D remains unclear. CDR1 is SNHLY, CDR2 FYNNEI, per germline. The CDR3 contains 16 residues. Trimming cost V 2 bases and J 8 bases, with 18 bases left between them. The CDR3 DNA reads as TGTGCCAGCAGTGAATACGGTCCGCGCACTTCGGAAAAACTGTTTTTT. Translation: CASSEYGPRTSEKLFF.

There are a few counts of this clone. The chain carries TRBV25-1 and TRBJ2-7; the D is unclear. Trimming stripped 3 bases from V and 0 bases from J, with 6 bases between. Germline CDR1 MGHDK, CDR2 SYGVNS. The CDR3 loop spans 13 amino acids. CDR3 residues: CASSETASYEQYF. CDR3 nucleotide sequence: TGTGCCAGCAGTGAGACGGCCTCCTACGAGCAGTACTTC.

The chain combines TRBV18 with TRBJ1-1; D is uncertain. The germline CDR1 and CDR2 sequences are KGHSH and LQKENI. The CDR3 spans 14 residues. Trimming pared 2 bases from V and 9 bases from J, leaving 16 bases between. CDR3 amino acids: CASSPESRRFQAFF. The CDR3 bases are TGTGCCAGCTCACCAGAGTCGAGGAGGTTTCAAGCTTTCTTT.